This is a list of T cell receptor beta chains from one sample in a study of T cell responses to AZD1222 COVID-19 vaccine. Sequenced by immunoSEQ multiplex PCR; TCRdb stores in-frame clones only, minus some. The table lists 25,000 to 35,000 clones, roughly nine tenths of them singletons. This specimen consisted of peripheral blood, obtained on day 0 of AZD1222 vaccination. All receptors derive from an adult in good health. Each CDR3 is given with its conserved first and last residue. The D gene is left open where the match is weak. Rows may omit the clone size; those that give it use once, few, many or a size class.

abundance	d_gene	v_gene	j_gene	CDR3aa	CDR3nt
.	TRBD1	TRBV6-5	TRBJ1-1	CASSLRGTEAFF	TGTGCCAGCAGCCTCAGGGGGACTGAAGCTTTCTTT
.	.	TRBV27	TRBJ1-2	CASGENYGYTF	TGTGCCAGCGGGGAGAACTATGGCTACACCTTC
.	.	TRBV3-1/TRBV3-2	TRBJ2-2	CASRQVTTGELFF	TGTGCCAGCAGACAAGTCACCACCGGGGAGCTGTTTTTT
.	TRBD2	TRBV7-2	TRBJ2-1	CASRIGLAGGSSYNEQFF	TGTGCCAGCAGAATAGGACTAGCGGGGGGGAGCTCCTACAATGAGCAGTTCTTC
.	TRBD1	TRBV9	TRBJ1-2	CASSAPTGAHGYTF	TGTGCCAGCAGCGCCCCGACAGGGGCCCATGGCTACACCTTC
.	.	TRBV12-3/TRBV12-4	TRBJ1-1	CASSSQLNTEAFF	TGTGCCAGCAGTTCACAGTTAAACACTGAAGCTTTCTTT
.	.	TRBV7-7	TRBJ2-1	CASSLGLSLYNEQFF	TGTGCCAGCAGCTTAGGACTGTCTCTTTACAATGAGCAGTTCTTC
.	.	TRBV5-6	TRBJ2-2	CASSDYHNRELFF	TGTGCCAGCAGCGATTACCATAACCGGGAGCTGTTTTTT
.	TRBD1	TRBV2	TRBJ1-2	CASSGWDRAYGYTF	TGTGCCAGCAGTGGATGGGACAGGGCCTATGGCTACACCTTC
.	TRBD1	TRBV5-1	TRBJ2-7	CASSETGAFSYEQYF	TGCGCCAGCAGCGAGACAGGGGCCTTCTCCTACGAGCAGTACTTC
.	TRBD1	TRBV6-1	TRBJ2-7	CASSGGTGGRKGYEQYF	TGTGCCAGCAGTGGCGGGACAGGGGGCCGTAAAGGCTACGAGCAGTACTTC
.	.	TRBV5-5	TRBJ2-7	CASSWAAGMSYEQYF	TGTGCCAGCAGCTGGGCCGCCGGAATGTCCTACGAGCAGTACTTC
.	.	TRBV9	TRBJ2-1	CASSVREDEQFF	TGTGCCAGCAGCGTTAGGGAAGATGAGCAGTTCTTC
.	.	TRBV29-1	TRBJ2-7	CSVVSGVYEQYF	TGCAGCGTTGTGTCAGGGGTTTACGAGCAGTACTTC
.	TRBD2	TRBV27	TRBJ2-3	CASSLFRLAGSTDTQYF	TGTGCCAGCAGTTTATTCCGACTAGCGGGTAGCACAGATACGCAGTATTTT
.	TRBD1	TRBV2	TRBJ1-5	CASSLGQGGIQPQHF	TGTGCCAGCAGCCTGGGACAGGGAGGTATTCAGCCCCAGCATTTT
.	.	TRBV19	TRBJ1-5	CASSIDIRQPQHF	TGTGCCAGTAGTATAGATATCAGACAGCCCCAGCATTTT
.	.	TRBV19	TRBJ2-2	CASRTARAGELFF	TGTGCCAGCCGGACGGCCAGGGCCGGGGAGCTGTTTTTT
.	.	TRBV28	TRBJ2-5	CASRPQGGETQYF	TGTGCCAGCAGACCACAGGGGGGGGAGACCCAGTACTTC
.	TRBD1	TRBV6-6	TRBJ1-2	CASSYSQGAQNYGYTF	TGTGCCAGCAGTTACTCCCAGGGGGCGCAGAACTATGGCTACACCTTC
once	.	TRBV9	TRBJ2-6	CASSLGVAGANVLTF	TGTGCCAGCAGCTTGGGGGTGGCAGGGGCCAACGTCCTGACTTTC
.	TRBD1	TRBV6-4	TRBJ1-2	CASSNGQGYGYTF	TGTGCCAGCAGTAACGGACAGGGCTATGGCTACACCTTC
.	.	TRBV19	TRBJ2-2	CASGEGGRGELFF	TGTGCCAGCGGCGAGGGCGGTAGGGGGGAGCTGTTTTTT
.	.	TRBV4-1	TRBJ1-2	CASSQGPRDAGYTF	TGCGCCAGCAGCCAAGGCCCGAGGGATGCTGGCTACACCTTC
.	TRBD1	TRBV12-3/TRBV12-4	TRBJ1-3	CASDRAGSTIYF	TGTGCCAGTGACAGGGCTGGAAGCACCATATATTTT
once	.	TRBV2	TRBJ2-2	CASSEANRWQATGELFF	TGTGCCAGCAGTGAAGCGAATAGGTGGCAGGCCACCGGGGAGCTGTTTTTT
.	.	TRBV5-1	TRBJ2-5	CASSLEQETQYF	TGCGCCAGCAGCTTGGAACAAGAGACCCAGTACTTC
.	TRBD1	TRBV6-6	TRBJ1-6	CASSRQGPSSYNSPLHF	TGTGCCAGCAGTCGACAGGGGCCGAGCTCCTATAATTCACCCCTCCACTTT
.	TRBD1	TRBV7-2	TRBJ2-2	CASSSQGVLLNTGELFF	TGTGCCAGCAGCTCTCAGGGGGTTTTACTAAACACCGGGGAGCTGTTTTTT
.	TRBD1	TRBV5-1	TRBJ2-2	CASSLAGGATTGELFF	TGCGCCAGCAGCTTGGCAGGGGGCGCAACCACCGGGGAGCTGTTTTTT
.	.	TRBV28	TRBJ1-2	CASSLTGIGGYTF	TGTGCCAGCAGTTTGACGGGGATTGGCGGCTACACCTTC
.	.	TRBV30	TRBJ1-6	CAWSRIGYNSPLHF	TGTGCCTGGAGTAGGATAGGGTATAATTCACCCCTCCACTTT
once	.	TRBV3-1/TRBV3-2	TRBJ1-4	CASSPPRWGNTNEKLFF	TGTGCCAGCAGCCCCCCTCGTTGGGGGAACACTAATGAAAAACTGTTTTTT
.	TRBD1	TRBV29-1	TRBJ1-1	CSVVEGAITEAFF	TGCAGCGTTGTAGAGGGGGCAATAACTGAAGCTTTCTTT
once	.	TRBV11-2	TRBJ1-3	CASSYPGTLSGNTIYF	TGTGCCAGCAGTTACCCCGGCACCCTCTCTGGAAACACCATATATTTT
few	.	TRBV15	TRBJ1-2	CATSRDRLASNPGYTF	TGTGCCACCAGCAGAGATCGGTTAGCCTCCAACCCTGGCTACACCTTC
.	.	TRBV28	TRBJ1-1	CASSPGGTNTEAFF	TGTGCCAGCAGCCCTGGAGGCACTAACACTGAAGCTTTCTTT
.	.	TRBV6-5	TRBJ1-1	CASIPGGVLYTEAFF	TGTGCCAGCATCCCCGGCGGGGTCTTGTACACTGAAGCTTTCTTT
.	TRBD1	TRBV5-1	TRBJ1-5	CASSFGTGGNNQPQHF	TGCGCCAGCAGCTTCGGGACAGGGGGGAACAATCAGCCCCAGCATTTT
.	TRBD1	TRBV6-5	TRBJ2-2	CASSYNRGGTGELFF	TGTGCCAGCAGTTACAACAGGGGCGGAACCGGGGAGCTGTTTTTT
.	.	TRBV5-1	TRBJ2-3	CASSLAGRLSTDTQYF	TGCGCCAGCAGCTTGGCAGGGAGACTTAGCACAGATACGCAGTATTTT
.	.	TRBV18	TRBJ1-2	CASSPGRDTFHYGYTF	TGTGCCAGCTCACCGGGGCGGGACACCTTCCACTATGGCTACACCTTC
.	.	TRBV5-1	TRBJ2-3	CASSLWADTQYF	TGCGCCAGCAGCTTGTGGGCAGATACGCAGTATTTT
.	.	TRBV7-2	TRBJ1-1	CASSSMPEVTEAFF	TGTGCCAGCAGCTCCATGCCAGAAGTCACTGAAGCTTTCTTT
few	.	TRBV5-6	TRBJ2-1	CASSLAGQGLVYNEQFF	TGTGCCAGCAGCTTGGCGGGGCAGGGTTTAGTCTACAATGAGCAGTTCTTC
.	.	TRBV15	TRBJ2-4	CATRDSRGTPQNIQYF	TGTGCCACCAGAGATAGCCGGGGGACACCCCAAAACATTCAGTACTTC
.	TRBD1	TRBV10-2	TRBJ1-1	CASSEERDRRNTEAFF	TGCGCCAGCAGTGAGGAAAGGGACAGGCGGAACACTGAAGCTTTCTTT
few	.	TRBV3-1/TRBV3-2	TRBJ2-7	CASSQLRADEQYF	TGTGCCAGCAGCCAACTCAGGGCAGACGAGCAGTACTTC
.	TRBD1	TRBV29-1	TRBJ1-1	CSVGDRGNTEAFF	TGCAGCGTTGGGGACAGGGGGAACACTGAAGCTTTCTTT
.	.	TRBV7-9	TRBJ1-5	CASSLTDQPQHF	TGTGCCAGCAGCTTAACGGATCAGCCCCAGCATTTT
.	.	TRBV28	TRBJ1-1	CASRGRPEAFF	TGTGCCAGCAGAGGACGGCCTGAAGCTTTCTTT
.	TRBD1	TRBV6-2/TRBV6-3	TRBJ1-5	CASSIGTGGNQPQHF	TGTGCCAGCAGCATTGGGACAGGGGGCAATCAGCCCCAGCATTTT
.	.	TRBV9	TRBJ1-5	CASSDLPRGPQHF	TGTGCCAGCAGCGACCTCCCGAGGGGGCCCCAGCATTTT
.	.	TRBV2	TRBJ1-1	CASSVDSRMNTEAFF	TGTGCCAGCAGTGTGGACAGTCGAATGAACACTGAAGCTTTCTTT
.	.	TRBV14	TRBJ2-3	CASSQDRLALTDTQYF	TGTGCCAGCAGCCAAGATCGTCTAGCTTTGACAGATACGCAGTATTTT